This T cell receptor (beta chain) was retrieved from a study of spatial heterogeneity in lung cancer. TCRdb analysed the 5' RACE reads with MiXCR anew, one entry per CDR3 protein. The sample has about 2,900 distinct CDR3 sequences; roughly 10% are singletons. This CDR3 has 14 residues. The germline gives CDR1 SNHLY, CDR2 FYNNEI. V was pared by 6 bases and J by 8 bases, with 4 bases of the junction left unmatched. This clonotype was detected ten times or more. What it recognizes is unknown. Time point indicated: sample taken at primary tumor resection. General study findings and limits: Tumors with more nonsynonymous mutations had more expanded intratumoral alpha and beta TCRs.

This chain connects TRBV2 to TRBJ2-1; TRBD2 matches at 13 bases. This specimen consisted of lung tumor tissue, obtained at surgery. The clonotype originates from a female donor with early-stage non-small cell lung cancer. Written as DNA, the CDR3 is TGTGCCAGCAGGGCCGGGACTAGCGGGGATGAGCAGTTCTTC. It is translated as CASRAGTSGDEQFF.